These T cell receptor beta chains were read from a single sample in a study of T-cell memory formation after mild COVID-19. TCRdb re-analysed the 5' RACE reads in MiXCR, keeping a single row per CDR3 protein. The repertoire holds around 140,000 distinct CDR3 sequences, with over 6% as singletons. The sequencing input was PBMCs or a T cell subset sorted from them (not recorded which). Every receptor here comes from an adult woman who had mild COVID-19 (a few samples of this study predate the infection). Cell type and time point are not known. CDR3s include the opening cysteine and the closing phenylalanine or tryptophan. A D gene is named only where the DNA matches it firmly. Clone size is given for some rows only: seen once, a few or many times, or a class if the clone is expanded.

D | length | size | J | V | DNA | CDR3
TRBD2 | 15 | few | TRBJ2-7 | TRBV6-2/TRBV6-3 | TGTGCCAGCAGTTACTCGGGCGGGAGATCTTTTGAGCAGTACTTC | CASSYSGGRSFEQYF
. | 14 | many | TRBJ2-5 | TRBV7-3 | TGTGCCAGCAGTGAGGGGGATGCAAGGGAGACCCAGTACTTC | CASSEGDARETQYF
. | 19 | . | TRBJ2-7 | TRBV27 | TGTGCCAGCAGTTCTCGTAACTGGGACGGGTTAACCTTCTCCTACGAGCAGTACTTC | CASSSRNWDGLTFSYEQYF
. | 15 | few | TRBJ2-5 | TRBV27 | TGTGCCAGCATATCTAGGACGGGGGGCGGGCAGACCCAGTACTTC | CASISRTGGGQTQYF
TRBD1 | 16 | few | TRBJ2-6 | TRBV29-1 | TGCAGTTTCAGGGGGTACCCTAGCTCTGGGGCCAACGTCCTGACTTTC | CSFRGYPSSGANVLTF
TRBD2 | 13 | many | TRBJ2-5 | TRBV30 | TGTGCCTGGGACTTCTCCGGGGGGGAGACCCAGTACTTC | CAWDFSGGETQYF
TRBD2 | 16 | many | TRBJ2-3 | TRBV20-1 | TGCAGTGCTAGAGGACTAGCGGGAGGGGTAGGAGATACGCAGTATTTT | CSARGLAGGVGDTQYF
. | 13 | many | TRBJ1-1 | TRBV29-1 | TGCAGCGCGAGGATCGACCTGAACACTGAAGCTTTCTTT | CSARIDLNTEAFF
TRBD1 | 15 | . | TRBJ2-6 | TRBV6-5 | TGTGCCAGCCGGACAGGGGGCTCTGGGGCCAACGTCCTGACTTTC | CASRTGGSGANVLTF
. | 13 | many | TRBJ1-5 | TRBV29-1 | TGCAGCGTTGGTGAGGCACGGGGTCAGCCCCAGCATTTT | CSVGEARGQPQHF
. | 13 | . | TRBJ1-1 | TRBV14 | TGTGCCAGCAGTGCGTGGGGGCAGTCTGAAGCTTTCTTT | CASSAWGQSEAFF
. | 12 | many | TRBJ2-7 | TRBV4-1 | TGCGCCAGCAGCCAAGAGGGCCACGAGCAGTACTTC | CASSQEGHEQYF
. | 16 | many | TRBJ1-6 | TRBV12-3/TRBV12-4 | TGTGCCAGCCGGCACTCAACAGGGAATAAGAATTCACCCCTCCACTTT | CASRHSTGNKNSPLHF
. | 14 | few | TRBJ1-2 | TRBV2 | TGTGCCAGCAGGAAGACCGGGACATCAGAGGGCTACACCTTC | CASRKTGTSEGYTF
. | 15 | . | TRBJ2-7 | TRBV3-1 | TGTGCCAGCAGCCAAGGGGGCTCGGGGACCTACGAGCAGTACTTC | CASSQGGSGTYEQYF
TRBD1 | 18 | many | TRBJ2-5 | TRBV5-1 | TGCGCCAGCAGCTCAAAACCGGGACAGGGAGGAGCATGGGAGACCCAGTACTTC | CASSSKPGQGGAWETQYF
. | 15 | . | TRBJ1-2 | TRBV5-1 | TGCGCCAGCAGCTTGGGGGATAATTCTTACTATGGCTACACCTTC | CASSLGDNSYYGYTF
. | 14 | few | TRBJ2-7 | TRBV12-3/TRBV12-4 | TGTGCCAGCAGTCCCGGACAGCAGCTCTACGAGCAGTACTTC | CASSPGQQLYEQYF
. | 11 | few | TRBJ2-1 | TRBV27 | TGTGCCAGCTTCCAGAGGTATGAGCAGTTCTTC | CASFQRYEQFF
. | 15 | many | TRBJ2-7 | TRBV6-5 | TGTGCCAGCAGTTATAGGAGAGGGACACCCTACGAGCAGTACTTC | CASSYRRGTPYEQYF
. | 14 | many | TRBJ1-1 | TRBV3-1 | TGTGCCAGCAGCCTCGGACAGATTAACACTGAAGCTTTCTTT | CASSLGQINTEAFF
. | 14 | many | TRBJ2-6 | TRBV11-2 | TGTGCCAGCAGCTCAGTGGCTGGGGCCAACGTCCTGACTTTC | CASSSVAGANVLTF
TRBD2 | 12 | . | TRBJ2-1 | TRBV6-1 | TGTGCCAGCAGAGGACTAGCTAATGAGCAGTTCTTC | CASRGLANEQFF
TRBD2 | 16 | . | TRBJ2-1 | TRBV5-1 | TGCGCCAGCAGCTTGGGACTAGCGGGAGGTCTCAATGAGCAGTTCTTC | CASSLGLAGGLNEQFF
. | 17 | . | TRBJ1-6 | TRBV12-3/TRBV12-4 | TGTGCCAGCAGTCTAAAGACAGGCCTGATTCTTAATTCACCCCTCCACTTT | CASSLKTGLILNSPLHF
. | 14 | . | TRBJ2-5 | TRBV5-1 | TGCGCCAGCAGCTCCGGGACAATGCAAGAGACCCAGTACTTC | CASSSGTMQETQYF
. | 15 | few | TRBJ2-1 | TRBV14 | TGTGCCAGCAGCCAAGATTGGGGGGGCGATAATGAGCAGTTCTTC | CASSQDWGGDNEQFF
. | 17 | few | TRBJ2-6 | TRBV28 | TGTGCCAGCGATCCGGGGGACCTGATTTCTGGGGCCAACGTCCTGACTTTC | CASDPGDLISGANVLTF
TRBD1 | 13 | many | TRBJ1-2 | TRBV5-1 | TGCGCCAGCAGCTCCCGGACAGGGGATGGCTACACCTTC | CASSSRTGDGYTF
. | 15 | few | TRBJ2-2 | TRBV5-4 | TGTGCCAGCAGCTTAGAACAGCCCCGGGCCGGGGAGCTGTTTTTT | CASSLEQPRAGELFF
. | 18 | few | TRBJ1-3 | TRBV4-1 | TGCGCCAGCAGCCCCACCTTTCACAGGGTTCTATCTGGAAACACCATATATTTT | CASSPTFHRVLSGNTIYF
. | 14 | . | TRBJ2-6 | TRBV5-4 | TGTGCCAGCAGCAGCCCAGGGGGGATCAACGTCCTGACTTTC | CASSSPGGINVLTF
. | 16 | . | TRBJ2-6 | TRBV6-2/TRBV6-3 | TGTGCCAGCAGTCGACATCACAGCTCTGGGGCCAACGTCCTGACTTTC | CASSRHHSSGANVLTF
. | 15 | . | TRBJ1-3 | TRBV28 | TGTGCCAGCAGTTTAACACCTCGCTCTGGAAACACCATATATTTT | CASSLTPRSGNTIYF
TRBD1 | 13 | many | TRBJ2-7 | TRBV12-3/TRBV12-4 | TGTGCCAGCAGTTTTGAAGGGGGCGGACGGAGGTACTTC | CASSFEGGGRRYF
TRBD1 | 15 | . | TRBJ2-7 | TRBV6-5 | TGTGCCAGCAGTACCGACAGGGGCCCCTCCTACGAGCAGTACTTC | CASSTDRGPSYEQYF
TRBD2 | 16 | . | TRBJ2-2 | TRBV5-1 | TGCGCCAGCCGAACCTTTAGCGGGAGGGGTACCGGGGAGCTGTTTTTT | CASRTFSGRGTGELFF
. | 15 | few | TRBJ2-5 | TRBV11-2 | TGTGCCAGCAGCTCGTTGCGGGGCCAACAAGAGACCCAGTACTTC | CASSSLRGQQETQYF
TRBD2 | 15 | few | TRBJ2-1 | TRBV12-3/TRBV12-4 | TGTGCCAGCAGTTGGGGACTAGCGGGAAACAATGAGCAGTTCTTC | CASSWGLAGNNEQFF
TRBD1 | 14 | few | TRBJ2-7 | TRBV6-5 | TGTGCCAGCAGTAGCTGGGACAGCCCGTACGAGCAGTACTTC | CASSSWDSPYEQYF
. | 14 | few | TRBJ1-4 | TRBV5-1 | TGCGCCAGCAGCTTTCTCGGACCAAATGAAAAACTGTTTTTT | CASSFLGPNEKLFF
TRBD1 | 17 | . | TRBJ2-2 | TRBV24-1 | TGTGCCACCAGTGCCCACGGGACAGGGGAGAAAACCGGGGAGCTGTTTTTT | CATSAHGTGEKTGELFF
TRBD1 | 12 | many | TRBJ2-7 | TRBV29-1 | TGCAGCGTCGGACAGGACTCCTACGAGCAGTACTTC | CSVGQDSYEQYF
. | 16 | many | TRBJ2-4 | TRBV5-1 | TGCGCCAGCAGCCTGTCCCCCGGGAAAGCCAAAAACATTCAGTACTTC | CASSLSPGKAKNIQYF
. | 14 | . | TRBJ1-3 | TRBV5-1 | TGCGCCAGCAGCTCCCAGGACTATGGAAACACCATATATTTT | CASSSQDYGNTIYF
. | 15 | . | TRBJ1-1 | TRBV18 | TGTGCCAGCTCCTCTCTGGTGGCAGGGAACACTGAAGCTTTCTTT | CASSSLVAGNTEAFF
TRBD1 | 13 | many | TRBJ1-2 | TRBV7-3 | TGTGCCAGCAGCTTTGACAGGGCAAATGGCTACACCTTC | CASSFDRANGYTF
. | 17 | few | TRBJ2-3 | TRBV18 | TGTGCCAGCTCACCACCGTTGGGTGCTGGGCCCACAGATACGCAGTATTTT | CASSPPLGAGPTDTQYF
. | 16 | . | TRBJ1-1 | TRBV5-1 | TGCGCCAGCAGCAGGTTCACGGGGGATATAAACACTGAAGCTTTCTTT | CASSRFTGDINTEAFF